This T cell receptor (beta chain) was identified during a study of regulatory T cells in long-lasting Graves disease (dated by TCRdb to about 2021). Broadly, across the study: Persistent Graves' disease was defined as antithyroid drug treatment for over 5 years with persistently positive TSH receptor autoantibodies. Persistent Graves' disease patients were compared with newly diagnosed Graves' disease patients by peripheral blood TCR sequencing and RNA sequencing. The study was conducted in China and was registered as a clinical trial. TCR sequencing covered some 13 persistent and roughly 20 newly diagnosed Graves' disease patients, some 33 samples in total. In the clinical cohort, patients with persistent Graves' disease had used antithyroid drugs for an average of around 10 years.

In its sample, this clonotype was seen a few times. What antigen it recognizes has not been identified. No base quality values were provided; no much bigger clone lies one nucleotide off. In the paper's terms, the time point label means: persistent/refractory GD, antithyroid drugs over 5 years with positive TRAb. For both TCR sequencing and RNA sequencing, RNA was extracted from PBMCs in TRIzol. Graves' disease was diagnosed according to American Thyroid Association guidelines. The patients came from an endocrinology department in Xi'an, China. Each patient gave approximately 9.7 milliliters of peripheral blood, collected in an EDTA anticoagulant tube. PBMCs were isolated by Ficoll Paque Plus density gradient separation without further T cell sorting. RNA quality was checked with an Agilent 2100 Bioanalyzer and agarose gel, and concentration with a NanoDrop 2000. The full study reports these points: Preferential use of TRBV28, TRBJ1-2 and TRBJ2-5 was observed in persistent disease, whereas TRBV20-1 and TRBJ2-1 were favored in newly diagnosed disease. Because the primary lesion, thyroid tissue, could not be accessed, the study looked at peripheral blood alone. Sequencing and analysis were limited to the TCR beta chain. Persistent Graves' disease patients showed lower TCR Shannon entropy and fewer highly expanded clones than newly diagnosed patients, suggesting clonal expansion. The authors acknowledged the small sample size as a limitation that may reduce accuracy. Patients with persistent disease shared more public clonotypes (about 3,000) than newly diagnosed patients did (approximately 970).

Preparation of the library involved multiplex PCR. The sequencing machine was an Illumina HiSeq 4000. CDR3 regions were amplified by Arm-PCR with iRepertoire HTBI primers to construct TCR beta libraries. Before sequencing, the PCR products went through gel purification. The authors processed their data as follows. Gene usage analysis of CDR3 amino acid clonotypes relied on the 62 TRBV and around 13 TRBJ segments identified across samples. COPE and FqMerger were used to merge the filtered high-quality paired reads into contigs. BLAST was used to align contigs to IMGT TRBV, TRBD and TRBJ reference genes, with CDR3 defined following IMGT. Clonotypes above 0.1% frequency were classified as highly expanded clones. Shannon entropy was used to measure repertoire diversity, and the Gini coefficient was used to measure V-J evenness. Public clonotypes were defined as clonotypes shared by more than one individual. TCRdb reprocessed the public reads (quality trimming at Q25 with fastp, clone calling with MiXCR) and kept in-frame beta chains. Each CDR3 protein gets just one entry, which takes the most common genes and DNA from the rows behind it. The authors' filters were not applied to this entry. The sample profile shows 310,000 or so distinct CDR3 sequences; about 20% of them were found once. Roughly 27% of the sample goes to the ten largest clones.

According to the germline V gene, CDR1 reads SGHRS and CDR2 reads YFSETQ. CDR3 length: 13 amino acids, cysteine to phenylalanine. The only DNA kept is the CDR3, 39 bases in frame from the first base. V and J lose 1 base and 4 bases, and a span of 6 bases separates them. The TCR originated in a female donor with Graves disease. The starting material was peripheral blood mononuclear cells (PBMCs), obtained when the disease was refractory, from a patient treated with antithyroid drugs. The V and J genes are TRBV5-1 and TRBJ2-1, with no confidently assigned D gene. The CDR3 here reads CASSLPVYNEQFF. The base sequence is TGCGCCAGCAGCTTGCCGGTTTACAATGAGCAGTTCTTC.